Below are 10 T cell receptor beta chains sequenced from a single sample in a study of PD-L1 blockade in urothelial cancer. Data came from immunoSEQ multiplex PCR; TCRdb stores just in-frame clones and leaves some out. The sample has roughly 100,000 clones, 89% seen once. Specified time point: pretreatment peripheral blood. This material consisted of PBMCs, taken around atezolizumab (anti-PD-L1) treatment. These TCRs come from a woman older than 75 with urothelial cancer.

The chain is built from TRBV6-6 and TRBJ2-7; 7 bases fit TRBD2. This CDR3 region has 13 residues. Trimming at V came to 5 bases and at J to 6 bases, leaving 7 bases not matched to a gene. Germline V CDR1 and CDR2: MNHNY, SVGAGI (reference sequence). The CDR3 DNA sequence: TGTGCCAGCAGTACCGGACTAGTTGGCGAGCAGTACTTC. Translated, it gives CASSTGLVGEQYF.

V and J are TRBV9 and TRBJ1-1, with TRBD1 as a possible D gene (6 bases). Trimming cost V 3 bases and J 1 base, with 25 bases left between them. Germline loops: CDR1 SGDLS, CDR2 YYNGEE. The CDR3 loop spans 19 amino acids. The CDR3 loop reads CASSDRGGTSLRENTEAFF. CDR3 coding DNA: TGTGCCAGCAGCGATAGGGGGGGGACATCCCTCCGCGAGAACACTGAAGCTTTCTTT.

The chain combines TRBV5-4 with TRBJ2-5; D unclear. CDR1 is SGHNT and CDR2 is YYREEE in the germline V gene (reference sequence). Trimming left V 0 bases short and J 5 bases short, with 11 bases between. This CDR3 spans 14 amino acids. Here the CDR3 reads CASSLDSRSETQYF. CDR3 DNA sequence: TGTGCCAGCAGCTTGGACTCCCGTTCGGAGACCCAGTACTTC.

The DNA of the CDR3 is TGTGCCTGGAGAGTGATTAGCTTGCCTTTCTCTGGGGCCAACGTCCTGACTTTC. Translated: CAWRVISLPFSGANVLTF. This chain connects TRBV30 to TRBJ2-6, with D unresolved. This CDR3 region has 18 residues. Trimming left V 3 bases short and J 0 bases short, with 18 bases between. Germline V gene lookup returns CDR1 GTSNPN and CDR2 SVGIG (reference sequence).

The chain employs TRBV11-2 and TRBJ1-4, with TRBD1 matching over 7 bases. The trim removed 8 bases at V and 8 bases at J, leaving 11 bases unmatched. The germline V gene encodes CDR1 SGHAT and CDR2 FQNNGV. The CDR3 loop spans 14 amino acids. In DNA form, the CDR3 reads TGTGCCAGCTCCAAGGGGGCAGGGGGGGAAAAACTGTTTTTT. It yields the protein CASSKGAGGEKLFF. The whole variable domain, filled in from reference TRBV11-2 and TRBJ1-4, reads EAGVAQSPRYKIIEKRQSVAFWCNPISGHATLYWYQQILGQGPKLLIQFQNNGVVDDSQLPKDRFSAERLKGVDSTLKIQPAKLEDSAVYLCASSKGAGGEKLFFGSGTQLSVL.

This chain uses TRBV27 with TRBJ1-2; D perhaps matches TRBD1 (5 bases). The CDR3 loop spans 14 amino acids. Germline CDR1 is MNHEY and CDR2 is SMNVEV (reference sequence). V was shortened by 2 bases and J by 4 bases, with 11 bases between the two germline ends. The chain's CDR3 is CASSLGRATYGYTF. DNA of the CDR3: TGTGCCAGCAGTTTAGGCAGGGCGACCTATGGCTACACCTTC.

This rearrangement joins TRBV11-2 to TRBJ2-1, with 8 bases identical to TRBD2. With V trimmed by 5 bases and J by 0 bases, 15 bases remained unmatched. Germline V gene lookup returns CDR1 SGHAT and CDR2 FQNNGV. This CDR3 is 19 amino acids long. The CDR3 DNA is TGTGCCAGCAGCCGAACGCTTGCGGGAGGATTGGGCTCCTACAATGAGCAGTTCTTC. Its protein product is CASSRTLAGGLGSYNEQFF.

The chain links TRBV11-1 to TRBJ2-7; no clear D gene. With 4 bases removed from V and 2 bases from J, the gap between germline ends came to 12 bases. The germline CDR1 and CDR2 sequences are SGHAT and FQDESV (reference sequence). This CDR3 is 14 amino acids long. The CDR3 nucleotides read TGTGCCAGCAGCTCCATAGACGGAGCCTACGAGCAGTACTTC. Protein product: CASSSIDGAYEQYF.

The CDR3 protein is CASSPSSSGWEQFF. The CDR3 DNA sequence: TGTGCCAGCAGCCCCTCGAGTAGCGGCTGGGAGCAGTTCTTC. This rearrangement joins TRBV7-3 to TRBJ2-1, with D perhaps TRBD2 (6 bases). The V and J ends lost 5 bases and 10 bases respectively, with 18 bases between them. Germline CDR1 and CDR2: SGHTA and FQGTGA. The CDR3 runs 14 residues.

This clone is a singleton in its sample. The rearrangement links TRBV28 to TRBJ2-3; 7 nucleotides agree with TRBD2. Trimming removed 0 bases from V and 0 bases from J; junction bases left unmatched: 3. CDR1 and CDR2 (germline): MDHEN, SYDVKM. This CDR3 is 16 amino acids long. CDR3 loop: CASSLWLAESTDTQYF. The CDR3 DNA reads as TGTGCCAGCAGTTTATGGCTAGCGGAGAGCACAGATACGCAGTATTTT.